These 12 T cell receptor beta chains were sequenced from one sample in a study of blood T cell repertoires in COVID-19. Assay used: immunoSEQ multiplex PCR; TCRdb lists only in-frame clones, some missing. The sample carries some 250,000 clones, around nine tenths recorded once. The source material was peripheral blood. These receptors were collected from a woman aged 40 to 50 who had recovered from COVID-19.

This chain links TRBV20-1 with TRBJ2-7; D remains ambiguous. V gave up 5 bases and J gave up 5 bases, with 10 bases separating them. The length of the CDR3 is 11 residues. The germline gives CDR1 DFQATT, CDR2 SNEGSKA (reference sequence). The CDR3 sequence is CSAAPVDEQYF. The CDR3 nucleotides are TGCAGTGCTGCCCCGGTCGACGAGCAGTACTTC.

This chain links TRBV6-2 or TRBV6-3 with TRBJ2-7; D possibly corresponds to TRBD1 (5 bases). The CDR3 loop spans 14 amino acids. Trimming took off 6 bases at V and 2 bases at J, with 14 bases between the two ends. Germline-derived CDR1 and CDR2 are MNHEY and SVGEGT. Here the CDR3 reads CASSRTTGPYEQYV. Written as DNA, the CDR3 is TGTGCCAGCAGCCGTACCACAGGACCCTACGAGCAGTACGTC.

The chain couples TRBV30 to TRBJ1-3; no clear D. The CDR3 covers 16 residues. Trimming removed 1 base from V and 0 bases from J, with 13 bases in between. The V gene's germline CDR1 is GTSNPN and CDR2 SVGIG (reference sequence). CDR3 loop: CAWSGGLWFSGNTIYF. The CDR3 DNA sequence: TGTGCCTGGAGTGGCGGGTTGTGGTTCTCTGGAAACACCATATATTTT.

The chain combines TRBV3-1 (or the pseudogene TRBV3-2) with TRBJ2-3; 10 bases fit TRBD2. The CDR3 covers 17 residues. Germline CDR1 is LGHDT and CDR2 is YNNKEL (reference sequence). The V gene end was trimmed by 1 base and the J gene end by 6 bases; junction bases not matched to a gene: 10. The CDR3 loop is CASSQGASGSGRDTQYF. As DNA, the CDR3 is TGTGCCAGCAGCCAAGGGGCTAGCGGGAGTGGTAGGGATACGCAGTATTTT.

V gene TRBV7-3 combines with J gene TRBJ2-1, with 7 bases matching TRBD2. Germline assignment: CDR1 SGHTA and CDR2 FQGTGA. This CDR3 region has 15 residues. V shed 5 bases and J 10 bases; nucleotides not matched to a gene: 14. CDR3 sequence: CASSPVGGGPGEQFF. DNA for the CDR3: TGTGCCAGCAGCCCGGTGGGGGGAGGGCCGGGAGAGCAGTTCTTC.

This chain's CDR3 is CASSSRDTWPYEQYV. The CDR3 bases are TGTGCCAGCAGCTCCCGGGACACTTGGCCCTACGAGCAGTACGTC. The chain couples TRBV7-2 to TRBJ2-7; the D gene is possibly TRBD1 (6 bases). The V end was cut by 4 bases, the J end by 2 bases, with 15 bases between. The CDR3 sequence is 15 residues long. Per the germline V gene, CDR1 is SGHTA and CDR2 is FQGNSA.

The chain links TRBV5-4 to TRBJ1-2; tentatively, D is TRBD1 (6 bases). Deletions cut 4 bases from V and 0 bases from J, with 16 bases between. CDR3 size: 16 residues. Germline assignment: CDR1 SGHNT and CDR2 YYREEE (reference sequence). The CDR3 protein is CASSRGGPQTNYGYTF. The DNA for the CDR3 is TGTGCCAGCAGCCGGGGGGGGCCACAGACTAACTATGGCTACACCTTC.

The rearrangement joins TRBV27 to TRBJ1-4, with D unclear. This CDR3 region has 15 residues. Germline V gene lookup returns CDR1 MNHEY and CDR2 SMNVEV (reference sequence). Trimming took 5 bases from V and 4 from J, leaving 14 bases between them. This CDR3 is CASSRIDTYNEKLFF. In DNA form, the CDR3 reads TGTGCCAGCAGTCGGATAGACACGTATAATGAAAAACTGTTTTTT.

The chain is built from TRBV4-1 and TRBJ2-7, with TRBD1 matching over 7 bases. Germline V gene lookup returns CDR1 MGHRA and CDR2 YSYEKL. CDR3 length equals 15 residues. Losses at the gene ends were 1 base for V and 4 bases for J; bases not matched to a gene: 7. The CDR3 loop is CASSQATTGVYEQYF. As DNA, the CDR3 is TGCGCCAGCAGCCAAGCCACAACAGGGGTTTACGAGCAGTACTTC.

This chain links TRBV6-5 with TRBJ2-5; no definite D call. Trimming cost V 6 bases and J 5 bases, with 13 bases left between them. This CDR3 contains 13 residues. From germline, CDR1 is MNHEY and CDR2 SVGAGI. The CDR3 is CASSARGGETQYF. The CDR3 DNA follows: TGTGCCAGCAGCGCCAGAGGTGGGGAGACCCAGTACTTC.

The V gene is TRBV5-1, the J gene TRBJ2-2, with TRBD2 matching 10 bases. Trimming took 6 bases from V and 4 from J; bases not matched to a gene: 9. The germline V gene encodes CDR1 SGHRS and CDR2 YFSETQ. The length of the CDR3 is 16 residues. CDR3 loop: CASMEAGGPVTGELFF. CDR3 DNA: TGCGCCAGCATGGAAGCGGGAGGGCCGGTCACCGGGGAGCTGTTTTTT.

CDR3 DNA: TGTGCCAGCAGGCCCGGGACAGGGCCCTACAATGAGCAGTTCTTC. Residues: CASRPGTGPYNEQFF. The rearrangement joins TRBV7-2 to TRBJ2-1; 9 bases match TRBD1. With V trimmed by 6 bases and J by 2 bases, 5 bases remained unmatched. Germline V gene data show CDR1 as SGHTA and CDR2 as FQGNSA. CDR3 length equals 15 residues.